A single sample gave rise to the 23 T cell receptor beta chains below, sequenced in a study of cytomegalovirus exposure and HLA in healthy donors. Primers included in the PCR were 60 Vbeta and 13 Jbeta primers. Data came from immunoSEQ multiplex PCR; TCRdb stores just in-frame clones and leaves some out. The table records 95,000 to 100,000 clones, roughly three quarters of them present only once. The sequencing sample was made of PBMCs. These receptors originate from a female donor in good health and CMV-seronegative.

The chain uses TRBV28 and TRBJ2-7; TRBD1 matches at 9 bases. The junction had 7 bases not matched to a gene; V was cut back by 4 bases and J by 6 bases. Germline loops: CDR1 MDHEN, CDR2 SYDVKM. CDR3 length: 14 residues. In nucleotides, the CDR3 is TGTGCCAGCAGTTCGTGGACAGGGGTCTCCGAGCAGTACTTC. This gives the protein CASSSWTGVSEQYF.

This clone showed up just once. The V and J genes are TRBV4-1 and TRBJ1-5, with D perhaps TRBD1 (5 bases). The CDR3 runs 15 residues. Between the trimmed V and J ends, which lost 0 bases and 9 bases, there was a span of 15 bases. Looked up from germline, CDR1 is MGHRA and CDR2 is YSYEKL. In nucleotides, the CDR3 is TGCGCCAGCAGCCAAGATGTAGACAGCCGCCTGCCCCAGCATTTT. Its translation: CASSQDVDSRLPQHF.

V and J are TRBV2 and TRBJ2-7; D gene ambiguous. Trimming pared 11 bases from V and 2 bases from J, leaving 10 bases between. This CDR3 has 11 residues. Germline CDR1 and CDR2: SNHLY and FYNNEI. CDR3 region: CASQWPYEQYF. CDR3 nucleotide sequence: TGTGCCTCCCAATGGCCCTACGAGCAGTACTTC. The full variable domain, its missing parts supplied by reference TRBV2 and TRBJ2-7, is EPEVTQTPSHQVTQMGQEVILRCVPISNHLYFYWYRQILGQKVEFLVSFYNNEISEKSEIFDDQFSVERPDGSNFTLKIRSTKLEDSAMYFCASQWPYEQYFGPGTRLTVT.

V is TRBV2 and J is TRBJ1-2; D perhaps matches TRBD1 (5 bases). V lost 6 bases, J lost 3 bases, and 11 bases lay in between. The CDR3 length is 13 residues. Germline V gives CDR1 SNHLY, CDR2 FYNNEI. Here the CDR3 DNA reads TGTGCCAGCAGCCTCTCCAGGGACTATGGCTACACCTTC. Its translation is CASSLSRDYGYTF.

This clone was observed a handful of times. The genes are TRBV21-1 and TRBJ1-4; the table names TRBD1, a call not compared with the DNA. TRBV21-1 is tagged as a pseudogene. The CDR3 extends over 18 amino acids. The CDR3 DNA sequence: TGTGCCAGCAGCACGACAGCCAGTTCCTTTGCAACTAATGAAAAACTGTTTTTT. The encoded protein is CASSTTASSFATNEKLFF.

The chain recombines TRBV7-6 with TRBJ2-6; possibly TRBD1 for D (5 bases). Looked up from germline, CDR1 is SGHVS and CDR2 is FNYEAQ. The CDR3 spans 19 residues. V shed 0 bases and J shed 0 bases, with 15 bases lying between them. CDR3 in DNA: TGTGCCAGCAGCTTAGCCCGTGGCAGGGCAGACTCTGGGGCCAACGTCCTGACTTTC. As protein: CASSLARGRADSGANVLTF.

The genes are TRBV2 and TRBJ2-5; tentatively, D is TRBD1 (6 bases). The CDR3 has 15 amino acids. The ends were cut back, 4 bases at V and 5 bases at J, with 17 bases in the middle. From germline, CDR1 is SNHLY and CDR2 FYNNEI. The CDR3 DNA is TGTGCCAGCAGTGGCTCCCCCTCTAGGGGGGAGACCCAGTACTTC. This translates into CASSGSPSRGETQYF. The complete variable domain, with remaining parts taken from reference TRBV2 and TRBJ2-5, reads EPEVTQTPSHQVTQMGQEVILRCVPISNHLYFYWYRQILGQKVEFLVSFYNNEISEKSEIFDDQFSVERPDGSNFTLKIRSTKLEDSAMYFCASSGSPSRGETQYFGPGTRLLVL.

This clone was detected a few times. The chain employs TRBV5-1 and TRBJ1-6, with 7 bases matching TRBD1. CDR1 is SGHRS, CDR2 YFSETQ, per germline. The V gene end was trimmed by 4 bases and the J gene end by 8 bases; junction bases not matched to a gene: 12. The CDR3 runs 16 residues. CDR3 nucleotide sequence: TGCGCCAGCAGCCCGAGGGGCGGGCAGGGGGATTCACCCCTCCACTTT. As protein: CASSPRGGQGDSPLHF.

The V gene is TRBV15, the J gene TRBJ1-2; 11 bases are a match to TRBD1. CDR1 LNHNV and CDR2 YYDKDF come from the germline V gene (reference sequence). V shed 0 bases, J shed 4 bases, and the junction held 4 bases outside the gene matches. The CDR3 consists of 16 residues. CDR3 sequence: CATSRDWGQGGYGYTF. The CDR3 DNA is TGTGCCACCAGCAGAGATTGGGGACAGGGGGGCTATGGCTACACCTTC.

The V gene is TRBV7-3, the J gene TRBJ2-3, with 7 bases aligning to TRBD2. From germline, CDR1 is SGHTA and CDR2 FQGTGA. The CDR3 sequence is 13 residues long. The trim removed 6 bases at V and 3 bases at J, leaving 3 bases unmatched. CDR3 protein: CASSKGGTDTQYF. The CDR3 DNA reads TGTGCCAGCAGTAAGGGAGGGACAGATACGCAGTATTTT.

The chain is built from TRBV7-6 and TRBJ2-3, with TRBD1 matching over 7 bases. With V trimmed by 5 bases and J by 5 bases, 4 bases remained unmatched. Germline V gene data show CDR1 as SGHVS and CDR2 as FNYEAQ. The CDR3 has 13 amino acids. The CDR3 bases are TGTGCCAGCAGCCGGAACAGGGGAGATACGCAGTATTTT. It is translated as CASSRNRGDTQYF.

This chain joins TRBV10-1 and TRBJ1-2; TRBD1 matches at 9 bases. Looked up from germline, CDR1 is WNHNN and CDR2 is SYGVQD (reference sequence). The CDR3 consists of 15 residues. J was trimmed by 8 bases and V by 0 bases; bases with no gene match: 7. For the CDR3, the DNA is TGCGCCAGCAGTGAGTCTCGGACAGGGGACTTAGGCTACACCTTC. Protein product: CASSESRTGDLGYTF.

This chain links TRBV9 with TRBJ2-3, with a tentative D call TRBD2 (5 bases). CDR1 SGDLS and CDR2 YYNGEE come from the germline V gene. The CDR3 contains 17 residues. V lost 4 bases and J 0 bases, leaving 18 bases between the germline ends. The CDR3 reads CASSQEGRKASTDTQYF. The CDR3 nucleotides are TGTGCCAGCAGCCAAGAGGGCAGAAAAGCTAGCACAGATACGCAGTATTTT.

This clone was picked up a small number of times. The chain carries TRBV7-3 and TRBJ2-2, with no clear D. Trimming pared 2 bases from V and 6 bases from J, leaving 10 bases between. Germline CDR1 SGHTA, CDR2 FQGTGA. The CDR3 runs to 14 residues. The CDR3 is CASSLEPQAGELFF. DNA for the CDR3: TGTGCCAGCAGCTTAGAACCACAAGCCGGGGAGCTGTTTTTT. The full variable domain, rest sourced from reference TRBV7-3 and TRBJ2-2, is GAGVSQTPSNKVTEKGKYVELRCDPISGHTALYWYRQSLGQGPEFLIYFQGTGAADDSGLPNDRFFAVRPEGSVSTLKIQRTERGDSAVYLCASSLEPQAGELFFGEGSRLTVL.

CDR3 sequence: CASSLQGWNTEAFF. CDR3 sequence (DNA): TGTGCCAGCAGCTTACAGGGATGGAACACTGAAGCTTTCTTT. This chain joins TRBV7-3 and TRBJ1-1, with D perhaps matching TRBD1 (5 bases). The length of the CDR3 is 14 residues. Germline V gene lookup returns CDR1 SGHTA and CDR2 FQGTGA. V lost 2 bases and J 1 base, leaving 8 bases between the germline ends.

The chain employs TRBV5-8 and TRBJ1-2, with D possibly being TRBD1 (5 bases). Germline loops: CDR1 SGHTS, CDR2 YDEGEE. With 6 bases removed from V and 6 bases from J, the gap between germline ends came to 15 bases. The CDR3 totals 13 residues. Here the CDR3 DNA reads TGTGCCAGCATGACAGCGCTTGGGGATGGCTACACCTTC. Translation gives CASMTALGDGYTF.

The rearrangement uses TRBV6-6 and TRBJ2-2; a possible D gene is TRBD2 (5 bases). This CDR3 contains 15 residues. CDR1 and CDR2 (germline): MNHNY, SVGAGI (reference sequence). Trimming removed 7 bases at V and 0 bases at J, with 12 bases between. The CDR3 sequence: CASTPGSSNTGELFF. CDR3 nucleotides: TGTGCCAGCACCCCGGGGTCTTCGAACACCGGGGAGCTGTTTTTT.

The genes are TRBV9 and TRBJ1-1; D ambiguous. Trimming shortened V by 5 bases and J by 7 bases, and 15 bases separated the two germline ends. The V gene's germline CDR1 is SGDLS and CDR2 YYNGEE. The CDR3 runs 13 residues. The CDR3 DNA follows: TGTGCCAGCAGTCCGGGGAGGACCTATGAAGCTTTCTTT. Protein product: CASSPGRTYEAFF.

This sequence joins TRBV11-3 and TRBJ2-2, with D maybe TRBD2 (6 bases). There are 15 residues in the CDR3. Germline loops: CDR1 SGHNT, CDR2 YENEEA. V was shortened by 2 bases and J by 1 base, with 8 bases between the two germline ends. CDR3 sequence reads: CASSLTGGNTGELFF. In DNA form, the CDR3 reads TGTGCCAGCAGCTTAACCGGGGGGAACACCGGGGAGCTGTTTTTT.

This clone was observed a handful of times. The V gene is TRBV30, the J gene TRBJ1-3; the D gene is possibly TRBD1 (6 bases). The germline V gene has CDR1 GTSNPN and CDR2 SVGIG (reference sequence). V was trimmed by 8 bases and J by 8 bases, leaving 22 bases between them. The CDR3 has 14 residues. As DNA, the CDR3 is TGTGCCGTTCGCCCCGGGGGCGGGAGGGACACCATATATTTT. This gives the protein CAVRPGGGRDTIYF.

V is TRBV4-3 and J is TRBJ2-7; D call uncertain. Trimming shortened V by 2 bases and J by 4 bases, and 15 bases separated the two germline ends. The CDR3 sequence is 15 residues long. Germline loops: CDR1 LGHNA, CDR2 YSLEER. DNA for the CDR3: TGCGCCAGCAGCCAACCGAGGTCCCGCGTATACGAGCAGTACTTC. This sequence encodes CASSQPRSRVYEQYF.

The chain has TRBV7-2 and TRBJ1-2, with D tentatively TRBD1 (5 bases). The length of the CDR3 is 16 residues. V dropped 0 bases and J dropped 1 base, with 12 bases sitting between them. Germline values: CDR1 SGHTA, CDR2 FQGNSA. The CDR3 region has the DNA TGTGCCAGCAGCTTAGCGGTCGCAGGGAATAACTATGGCTACACCTTC. The encoded protein is CASSLAVAGNNYGYTF.

This chain connects TRBV9 to TRBJ2-1, with 12 bases identical to TRBD2. The CDR3 loop spans 22 amino acids. Germline trimming cut 2 bases from V and 0 bases from J; bases unmatched to any gene: 18. The germline gives CDR1 SGDLS, CDR2 YYNGEE. The CDR3 loop is CASSVNSRGGLAGGSSYNEQFF. In DNA form, the CDR3 reads TGTGCCAGCAGCGTCAACAGTAGGGGGGGACTAGCGGGTGGAAGCTCCTACAATGAGCAGTTCTTC.